Sequencing of this T cell receptor (beta chain) was carried out in a study of Graves' ophthalmopathy and Graves' hyperthyroidism. About the research overall: Prior to any treatment, peripheral blood was collected at the time of initial diagnosis.

This clonotype was found many times. The authors amplified TCR beta CDR3 regions, and they did so from RNA transcripts for repertoire sequencing. Second-round multiplex PCR came after first-round RT-PCR with HTBI primers. TCRdb re-called the multiplex PCR reads through MiXCR, storing one row per CDR3 protein. The sample lists about 420,000 distinct CDR3 sequences, over 20% occurring once. The J segment lost 4 bases and the V segment lost 5 bases, leaving 14 bases of the junction unmatched. Germline CDR1 SGHRS, CDR2 YFSETQ. CDR3 length: 17 residues. This sequence originates from a woman between 18 and 30 years old with stable Graves' hyperthyroidism. The sequenced material came from peripheral blood. The gene calls are TRBV5-1 and TRBJ2-7, with TRBD1 matching 11 bases. In DNA, the CDR3 is TGCGCCAGCAGGAACCGGGACAGGGGGGCAATAGGATACGAGCAGTACTTC. Translation gives CASRNRDRGAIGYEQYF. Looking up the rest from reference TRBV5-1 and TRBJ2-7 gives the full variable domain: KAGVTQTPRYLIKTRGQQVTLSCSPISGHRSVSWYQQTPGQGLQFLFEYFSETQRNKGNFPGRFSGRQFSNSRSEMNVSTLELGDSALYLCASRNRDRGAIGYEQYFGPGTRLTVT.